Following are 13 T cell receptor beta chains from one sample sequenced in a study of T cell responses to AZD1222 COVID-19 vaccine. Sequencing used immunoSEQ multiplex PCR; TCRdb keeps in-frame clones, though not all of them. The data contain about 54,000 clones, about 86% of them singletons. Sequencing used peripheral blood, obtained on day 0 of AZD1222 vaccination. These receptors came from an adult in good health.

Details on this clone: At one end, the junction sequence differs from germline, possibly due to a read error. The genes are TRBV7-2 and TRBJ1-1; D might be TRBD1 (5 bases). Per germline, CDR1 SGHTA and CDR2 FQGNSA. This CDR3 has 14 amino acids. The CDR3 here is CASSLAPGGTEAFF. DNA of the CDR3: TGTGCCAGCAGCCTAGCACCGGGGGGGACTGAAGCTTTCTTT.

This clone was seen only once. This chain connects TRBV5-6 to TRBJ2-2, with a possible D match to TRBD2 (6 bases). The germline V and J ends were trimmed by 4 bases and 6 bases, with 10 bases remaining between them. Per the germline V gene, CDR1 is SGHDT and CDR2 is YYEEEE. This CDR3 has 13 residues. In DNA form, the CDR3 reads TGTGCCAGCAGCCTCCGGAGGGCCGGGGAGCTGTTTTTT. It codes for CASSLRRAGELFF.

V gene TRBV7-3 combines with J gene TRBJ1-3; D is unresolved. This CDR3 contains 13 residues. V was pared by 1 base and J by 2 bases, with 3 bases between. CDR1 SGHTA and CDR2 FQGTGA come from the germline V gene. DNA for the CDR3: TGTGCCAGCAGCTTAAGGCCTGGAAACACCATATATTTT. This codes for CASSLRPGNTIYF.

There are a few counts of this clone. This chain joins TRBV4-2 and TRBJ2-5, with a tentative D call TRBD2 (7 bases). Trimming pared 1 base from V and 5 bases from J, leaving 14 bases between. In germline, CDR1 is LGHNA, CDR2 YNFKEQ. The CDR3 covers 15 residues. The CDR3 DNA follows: TGTGCCAGCAGCCAAGTCTGGGGGGGCCGCGAGACCCAGTACTTC. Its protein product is CASSQVWGGRETQYF.

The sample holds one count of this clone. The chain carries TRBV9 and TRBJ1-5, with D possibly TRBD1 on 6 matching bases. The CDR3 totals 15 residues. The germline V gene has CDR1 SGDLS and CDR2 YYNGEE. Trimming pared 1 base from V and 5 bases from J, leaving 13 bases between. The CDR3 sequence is CASSVTYREYQPQHF. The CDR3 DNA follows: TGTGCCAGCAGCGTAACGTACAGGGAGTATCAGCCCCAGCATTTT.

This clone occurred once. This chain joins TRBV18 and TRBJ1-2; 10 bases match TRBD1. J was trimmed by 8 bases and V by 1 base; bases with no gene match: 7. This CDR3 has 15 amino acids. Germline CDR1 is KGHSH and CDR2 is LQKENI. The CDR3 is CASSPRGTGVEGYTF. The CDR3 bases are TGTGCCAGCTCACCACGAGGGACAGGGGTGGAGGGCTACACCTTC.

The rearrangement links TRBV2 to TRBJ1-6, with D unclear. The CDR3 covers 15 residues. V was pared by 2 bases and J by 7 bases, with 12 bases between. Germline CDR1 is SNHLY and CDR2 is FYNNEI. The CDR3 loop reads CASSELKVVNSPLHF. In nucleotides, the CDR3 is TGTGCCAGCAGTGAATTGAAGGTGGTGAATTCACCCCTCCACTTT.

The CDR3 bases are TGTGCCAGCACCAAGGGACAGGGGATGTACGACGAGCAGTACTTC. Encoded protein: CASTKGQGMYDEQYF. This chain joins TRBV6-5 and TRBJ2-7; TRBD1 agrees at 10 bases. Trimming at V came to 7 bases and at J to 5 bases, leaving 11 bases not matched to a gene. Per the germline V gene, CDR1 is MNHEY and CDR2 is SVGAGI. CDR3 size: 15 residues.

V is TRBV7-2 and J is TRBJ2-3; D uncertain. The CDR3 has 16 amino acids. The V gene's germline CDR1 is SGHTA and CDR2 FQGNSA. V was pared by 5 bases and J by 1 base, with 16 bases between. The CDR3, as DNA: TGTGCCAGCAGCAATAGACTTACCCCCGGCACAGATACGCAGTATTTT. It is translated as CASSNRLTPGTDTQYF.

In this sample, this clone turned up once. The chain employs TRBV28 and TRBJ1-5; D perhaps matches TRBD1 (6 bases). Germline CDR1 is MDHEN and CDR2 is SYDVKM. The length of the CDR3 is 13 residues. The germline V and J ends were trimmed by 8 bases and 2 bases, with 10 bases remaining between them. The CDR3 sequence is CASRRQGNQPQHF. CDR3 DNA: TGTGCCAGCCGGCGACAGGGCAATCAGCCCCAGCATTTT.

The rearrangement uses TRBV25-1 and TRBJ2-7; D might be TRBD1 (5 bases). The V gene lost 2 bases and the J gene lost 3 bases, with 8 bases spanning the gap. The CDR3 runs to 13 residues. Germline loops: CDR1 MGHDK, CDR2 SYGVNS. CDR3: CASSEKGDYEQYF. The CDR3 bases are TGTGCCAGCAGTGAAAAAGGGGACTACGAGCAGTACTTC.

The CDR3 region is CASTYRDYGYTF. The CDR3 bases are TGTGCCAGCACCTACAGGGATTATGGCTACACCTTC. The rearrangement uses TRBV2 and TRBJ1-2; D might be TRBD1 (6 bases). In germline, CDR1 is SNHLY, CDR2 FYNNEI. Trimming took 7 bases from V and 5 from J, leaving 11 bases between them. The CDR3 is 12 residues long.

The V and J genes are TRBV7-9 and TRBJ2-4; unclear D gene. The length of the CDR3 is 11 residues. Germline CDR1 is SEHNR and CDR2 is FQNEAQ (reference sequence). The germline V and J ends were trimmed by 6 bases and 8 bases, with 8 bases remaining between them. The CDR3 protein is CASSLTHIQYF. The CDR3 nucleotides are TGTGCCAGCAGTCTTACTCACATTCAGTACTTC.